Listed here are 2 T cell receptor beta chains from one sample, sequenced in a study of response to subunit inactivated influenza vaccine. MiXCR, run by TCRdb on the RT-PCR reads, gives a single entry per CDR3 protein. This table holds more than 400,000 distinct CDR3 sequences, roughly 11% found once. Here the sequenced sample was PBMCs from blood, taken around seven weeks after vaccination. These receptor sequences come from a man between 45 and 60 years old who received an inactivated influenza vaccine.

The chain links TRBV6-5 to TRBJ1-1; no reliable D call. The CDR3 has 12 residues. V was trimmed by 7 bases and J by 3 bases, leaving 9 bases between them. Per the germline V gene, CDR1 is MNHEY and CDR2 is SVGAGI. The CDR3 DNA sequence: TGTGCCAGCAACGGGAGGTACACTGAAGCTTTCTTT. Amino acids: CASNGRYTEAFF.

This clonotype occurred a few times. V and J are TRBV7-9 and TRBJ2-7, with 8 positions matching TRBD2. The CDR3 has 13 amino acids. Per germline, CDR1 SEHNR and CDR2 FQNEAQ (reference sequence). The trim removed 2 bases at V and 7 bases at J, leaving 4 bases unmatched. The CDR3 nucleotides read TGTGCCAGCAGCTTACGGGGGGGGACAGAGCAGTACTTC. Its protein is CASSLRGGTEQYF.